This T cell receptor beta chain was found in a study of metastatic and nonmetastatic thyroid tumors (dated by TCRdb to about 2020). Some background on the complete study: Repertoires from peripheral blood and from tumor or nodule tissue samples of malignant and benign thyroid patients were compared.

Before undergoing thyroid surgery, none of the patients had been given any kind of treatment. Using T-cell receptor beta sequencing, the study looked back at clinical samples from patients collected from the early 2010s to the late 2010s. The full study reports these points: TCR beta diversity was reported as significantly higher in malignant tumors than in benign nodules, in both blood and tumor samples.

Libraries came from PCR. The instrument given in TCRdb is Illumina HiSeq 4000. High-throughput sequencing was used to profile the TCR beta-chain CDR3 region of each patient. The published analysis was carried out like this. Drawing on CDR3 differences between clinicopathological groups, the researchers built a classifier meant to tell apart patients with distant-metastatic papillary thyroid cancer. The Shannon index was used to assess repertoire diversity, and the Morisita-Horn index was used to assess tumor-blood repertoire similarity. The public reads were reprocessed in TCRdb via fastp at Q25 and MiXCR, keeping in-frame beta chains. The V and J calls, along with clone size, are taken from TCRdb and not from the paper's own processing. Recorded for this sample are about 32,000 clones; 30% to 40% of them occurred a single time. The top ten clones comprise roughly 16% of the sample. Of note for this clone: Its antigen remains unidentified. No much larger clone is present one base from it, and per-base qualities are unavailable.

V trim: 5 bases; J trim: 5 bases; unmatched bases: 9. The CDR3 contains 15 residues, cysteine and phenylalanine counted. The DNA shown is the 45-base CDR3, in frame from base 1. Sample: tumor tissue. The chain is assembled from TRBV12-3 or TRBV12-4 and TRBJ2-5; 9 nucleotides in the junction match TRBD2. The receptor comes from a female donor with papillary thyroid cancer or a benign thyroid nodule (not recorded which). Some clones in this sample may be carry-over from other donors' samples. The CDR3 region reads CASSLSGRTGETQYF. The DNA reads as follows: TGTGCCAGCAGTCTTAGCGGGAGAACGGGGGAGACCCAGTACTTC.